A single sample gave rise to the 4 T cell receptor beta chains below, sequenced in a study of blood T cell repertoires in COVID-19. Sequencing was performed with immunoSEQ multiplex PCR; in TCRdb, only in-frame clones are kept and a portion is missing. The sample lists some 170,000 clones, about 72% seen once, with 17% in the top ten. The sequencing input was PBMCs or T cells enriched from blood (not recorded which). The receptors derive from a woman between 45 and 65 years old who had recovered from COVID-19.

As DNA, the CDR3 is TGCGCCAGCAGCCAAGACCCGGGTACCAACTATGGCTACACCTTC. It translates to CASSQDPGTNYGYTF. The rearrangement uses TRBV4-1 and TRBJ1-2; the D is unclear. CDR1 MGHRA and CDR2 YSYEKL come from the germline V gene. CDR3 length: 15 residues. Trimming left V 0 bases short and J 2 bases short, with 10 bases between.

This clone was observed once. The rearrangement joins TRBV14 to TRBJ2-6; the D is unclear. The CDR3 contains 15 residues. Germline CDR1 is SGHDN and CDR2 is FVKESK. V lost 2 bases to trimming and J lost 0 bases, with 5 bases between them. The CDR3 coding sequence is TGTGCCAGCAGCCAATTAAACTCTGGGGCCAACGTCCTGACTTTC. This encodes CASSQLNSGANVLTF.

J is TRBJ2-2 and V is TRBV3-1 (or the pseudogene TRBV3-2); 7 bases agree with TRBD2. This CDR3 contains 16 residues. Trimming removed 4 bases from V and 5 bases from J; junction bases left unmatched: 10. Germline V gene lookup returns CDR1 LGHDT and CDR2 YNNKEL (reference sequence). The CDR3 region has the DNA TGTGCCAGCAGCCGAATTACGGGGGGTTGGACCGGGGAGCTGTTTTTT. Translation: CASSRITGGWTGELFF.

Many counts were recorded for this clone. The chain recombines TRBV24-1 with TRBJ2-5, with a tentative D call TRBD2 (5 bases). This CDR3 spans 13 amino acids. V was shortened by 0 bases and J by 4 bases, with 5 bases between the two germline ends. Per germline, CDR1 KGHDR and CDR2 SFDVKD. The DNA of the CDR3 is TGTGCCACCAGTGATTTGGAGGGAGAGACCCAGTACTTC. Protein sequence: CATSDLEGETQYF.